This T cell receptor (beta chain) came from a study of shared clonotypes between healthy human individuals. Study results and limitations: The study's rarefaction showed incomplete sorted-subset sequencing despite large depth.

Worth noting for this clone: The antigen is unknown. Other DNA sequences in this specimen translate into the identical CDR3.

The repertoire was sequenced with immunoSEQ multiplex PCR; TCRdb's copy has only in-frame clones and lacks some. This sample has over a million clones; 95% to 97% occur once, and the top ten carry roughly 1.2%. The receptor was derived from a man aged 25 to 45 in good health. The sample comprised naive CD4+ T cells sorted from blood. Subset defined: CD45RA+ positively selected.

The CDR3 DNA reads TGTGCCAGCAGCTTAGGTCGGGGAGGAGATACGCAGTATTTT. Translation gives CASSLGRGGDTQYF. The rearrangement links TRBV7-2 to TRBJ2-3; D possibly corresponds to TRBD2 (6 bases). The CDR3 contains 14 residues. V lost 1 base to trimming and J lost 5 bases, with 10 bases between them. From germline, CDR1 is SGHTA and CDR2 FQGNSA.